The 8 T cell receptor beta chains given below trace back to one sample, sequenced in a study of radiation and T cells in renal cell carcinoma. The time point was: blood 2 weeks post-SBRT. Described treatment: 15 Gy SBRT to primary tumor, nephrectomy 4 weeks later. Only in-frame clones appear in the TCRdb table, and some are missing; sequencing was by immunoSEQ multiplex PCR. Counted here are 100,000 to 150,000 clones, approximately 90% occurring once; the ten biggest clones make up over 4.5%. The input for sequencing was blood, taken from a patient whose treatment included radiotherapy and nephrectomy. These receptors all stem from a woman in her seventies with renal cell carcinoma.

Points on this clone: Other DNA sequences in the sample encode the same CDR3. The CDR3 protein is CATSRPNTEAFF. The CDR3 nucleotides read TGTGCCACCAGCAGACCAAACACTGAAGCTTTCTTT. V is TRBV15 and J is TRBJ1-1, with D hard to call. Trimming removed 2 bases at V and 2 bases at J, with 3 bases between. The CDR3 extends over 12 amino acids. Germline CDR1 and CDR2: LNHNV and YYDKDF (reference sequence).

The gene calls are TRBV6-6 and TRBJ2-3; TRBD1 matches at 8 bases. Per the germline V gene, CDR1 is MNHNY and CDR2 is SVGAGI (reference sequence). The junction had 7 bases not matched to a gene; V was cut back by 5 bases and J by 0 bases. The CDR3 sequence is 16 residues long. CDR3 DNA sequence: TGTGCCAGCAGTCGCACCACAGGGGGAAGCACAGATACGCAGTATTTT. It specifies CASSRTTGGSTDTQYF.

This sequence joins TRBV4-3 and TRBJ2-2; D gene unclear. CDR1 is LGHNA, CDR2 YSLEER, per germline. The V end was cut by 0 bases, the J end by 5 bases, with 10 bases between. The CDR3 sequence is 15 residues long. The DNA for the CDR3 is TGCGCCAGCAGCCAAGATGGTGGAGAGACCGGGGAGCTGTTTTTT. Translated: CASSQDGGETGELFF.

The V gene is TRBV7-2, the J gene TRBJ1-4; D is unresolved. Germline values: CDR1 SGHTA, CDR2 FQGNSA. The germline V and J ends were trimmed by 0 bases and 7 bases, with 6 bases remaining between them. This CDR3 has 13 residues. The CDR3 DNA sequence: TGTGCCAGCAGCTTAGCGAATAGTGAAAAACTGTTTTTT. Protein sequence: CASSLANSEKLFF. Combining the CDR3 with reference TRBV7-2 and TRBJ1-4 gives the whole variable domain GAGVSQSPSNKVTEKGKDVELRCDPISGHTALYWYRQSLGQGLEFLIYFQGNSAPDKSGLPSDRFSAERTGGSVSTLTIQRTQQEDSAVYLCASSLANSEKLFFGSGTQLSVL.

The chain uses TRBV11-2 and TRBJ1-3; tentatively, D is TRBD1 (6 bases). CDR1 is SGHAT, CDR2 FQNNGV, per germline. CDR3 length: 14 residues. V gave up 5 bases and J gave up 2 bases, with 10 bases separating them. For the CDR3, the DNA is TGTGCCAGCAGCCAACAGGGAGCTGGAAACACCATATATTTT. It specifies CASSQQGAGNTIYF.

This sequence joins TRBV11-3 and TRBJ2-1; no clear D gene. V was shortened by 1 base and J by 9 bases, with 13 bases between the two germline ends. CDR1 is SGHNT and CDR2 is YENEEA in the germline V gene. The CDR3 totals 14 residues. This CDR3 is CASSLGPVVGEQFF. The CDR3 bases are TGTGCCAGCAGCTTAGGCCCCGTAGTGGGTGAGCAGTTCTTC.

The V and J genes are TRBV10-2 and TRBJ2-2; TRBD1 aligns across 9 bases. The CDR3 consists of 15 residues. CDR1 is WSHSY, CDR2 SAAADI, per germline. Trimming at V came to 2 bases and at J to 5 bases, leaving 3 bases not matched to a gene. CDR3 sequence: CASSETGGYTGELFF. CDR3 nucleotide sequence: TGCGCCAGCAGTGAGACAGGGGGCTATACCGGGGAGCTGTTTTTT.

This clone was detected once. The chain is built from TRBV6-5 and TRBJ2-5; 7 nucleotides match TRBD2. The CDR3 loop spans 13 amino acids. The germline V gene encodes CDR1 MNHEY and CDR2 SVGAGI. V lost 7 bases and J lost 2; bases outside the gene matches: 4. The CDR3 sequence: CASNRGDQETQYF. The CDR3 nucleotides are TGTGCCAGCAACCGGGGGGATCAAGAGACCCAGTACTTC.